Listed below are T cell receptor beta chains from one sample, sequenced in a study of cytomegalovirus exposure and HLA in healthy donors. Repertoires were generated with immunoSEQ multiplex PCR, while TCRdb's copy carries only in-frame clones and drops some. In the table there are some 130,000 clones, approximately 10% of which are singletons. Source material: PBMCs. These receptors all stem from a middle-aged woman in good health and CMV-seropositive. The CDR3 runs from the conserved cysteine through the conserved F or W.

TRBJ2-3 TRBV9 CASSVASGGPTDTQYF
TRBJ2-5 TRBV5-1 CASSFMLWTGQSQETQYF
TRBJ2-7 TRBV2 CASSEGGGLYEQYF
TRBJ2-3 TRBV27 CASRLRTSGPDTQYF
TRBJ2-7 TRBV5-1 CASSLAETVLRYEQYF
TRBJ2-3 TRBV2 CASLWAGNTDTQYF
TRBJ2-5 TRBV5-5 CASSLASGRQTQYF
TRBJ2-1 TRBV10-3 CAISPSGGGYNEQFF
TRBJ2-7 TRBV18 CASSPRGSYEQYF
TRBJ2-3 TRBV19 CASSIDGSGGNTDTQYF
TRBJ1-6 TRBV6-1 CASSEGGFYNSPLHF
TRBJ1-1 TRBV7-6 CASSLVGGGLVYTEAFF
TRBJ2-7 TRBV14 CASSHFDRAYEQYF
TRBJ2-7 TRBV5-6 CASSLSGVAEQYF
TRBJ1-1 TRBV6-5 CASSPGGIGNTEAFF
TRBJ2-1 TRBV2 CASIGTSGGPSREQFF
TRBJ2-3 TRBV2 CASSERSGGPADTQYF